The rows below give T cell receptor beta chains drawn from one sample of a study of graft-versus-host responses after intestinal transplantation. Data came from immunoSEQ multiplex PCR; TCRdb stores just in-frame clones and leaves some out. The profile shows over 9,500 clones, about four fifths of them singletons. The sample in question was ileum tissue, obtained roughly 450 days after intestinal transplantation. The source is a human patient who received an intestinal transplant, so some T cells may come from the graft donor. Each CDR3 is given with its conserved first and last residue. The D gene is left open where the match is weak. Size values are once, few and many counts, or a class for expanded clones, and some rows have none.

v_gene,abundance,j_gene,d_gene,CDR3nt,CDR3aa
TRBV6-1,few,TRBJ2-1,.,TGTGCCAGCAGTAGACTTTACAATGAGCAGTTCTTC,CASSRLYNEQFF
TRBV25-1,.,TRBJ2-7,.,TGTGCCACTTCATGGGGCTACTCCTACGAGCAGTACTTC,CATSWGYSYEQYF
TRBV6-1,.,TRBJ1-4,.,TGTGCCAGCAGTAAAGTCAGACTGGGAAAACTGTTTTTT,CASSKVRLGKLFF
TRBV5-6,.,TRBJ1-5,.,TGTGCCAGCAGTCAGCAGGGACTGCTAGGCAATCAGCCCCAGCATTTT,CASSQQGLLGNQPQHF
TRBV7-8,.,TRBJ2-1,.,TGTGCCAGCAGCTTAGCCTCTCGCGGGGGCTTCCACTCCTACAATGAGCAGTTCTTC,CASSLASRGGFHSYNEQFF
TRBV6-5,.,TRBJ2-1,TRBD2,TGTGCCAGCAGTCCGAGCGGGGGCCCCAACAATGAGCAGTTCTTC,CASSPSGGPNNEQFF
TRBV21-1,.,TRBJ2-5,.,TGTGCCAGCCCTATGGGAACATGGCAAGAGACCCAGTACTTC,CASPMGTWQETQYF
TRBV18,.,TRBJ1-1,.,TGTGCCAGCTCCCAATTCGGGAGTGTCACTGAAGCTTTCTTT,CASSQFGSVTEAFF
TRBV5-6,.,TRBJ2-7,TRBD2,TGTGCCAGCAGGCAACGGGAGGAGAGCTACGAGCAGTACTTC,CASRQREESYEQYF
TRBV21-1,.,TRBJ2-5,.,TGTGCCAGCTCACGTCCCCCCGGGACAGAAGAGACCCAGTACTTC,CASSRPPGTEETQYF
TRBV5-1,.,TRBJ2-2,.,TGCGCCAGCAGCGTGACAGTGAACACCGGGGAGCTGTTTTTT,CASSVTVNTGELFF
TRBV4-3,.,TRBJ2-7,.,TGCGCCAGCAGCCAAGATTGGATAGGGAATCGGTACGAGCAGTACTTC,CASSQDWIGNRYEQYF
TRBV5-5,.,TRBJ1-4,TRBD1,TGTGCCAGCAGCTTGTGGGCAGGGGGCCGGGTAAGGACTAATGAAAAACTGTTTTTT,CASSLWAGGRVRTNEKLFF
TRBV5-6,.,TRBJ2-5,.,TGTGCCAGCAGCTTGACAGGTGGGCAGACCCAGTACTTC,CASSLTGGQTQYF
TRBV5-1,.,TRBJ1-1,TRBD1,TGCGCCAGCAGCCACAAGACAGGGGTAAACACTGAAGCTTTCTTT,CASSHKTGVNTEAFF
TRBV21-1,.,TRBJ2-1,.,TGTGCCAGCAGCAAACCCCCTAGGGGGCGGTCCTACAATGAGCAGTTCTTC,CASSKPPRGRSYNEQFF